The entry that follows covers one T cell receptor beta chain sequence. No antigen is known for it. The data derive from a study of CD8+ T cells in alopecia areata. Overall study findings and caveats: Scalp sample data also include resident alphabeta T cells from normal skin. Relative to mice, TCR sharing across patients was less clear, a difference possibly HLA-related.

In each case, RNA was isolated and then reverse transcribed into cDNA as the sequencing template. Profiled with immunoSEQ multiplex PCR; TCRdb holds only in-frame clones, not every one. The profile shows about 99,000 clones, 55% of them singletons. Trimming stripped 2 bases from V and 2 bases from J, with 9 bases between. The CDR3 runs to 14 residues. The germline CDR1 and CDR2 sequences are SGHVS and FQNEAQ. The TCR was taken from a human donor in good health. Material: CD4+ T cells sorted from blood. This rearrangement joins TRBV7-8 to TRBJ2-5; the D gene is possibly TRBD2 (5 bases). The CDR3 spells CASSLTTTQETQYF. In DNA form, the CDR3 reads TGTGCCAGCAGCTTAACGACTACTCAAGAGACCCAGTACTTC. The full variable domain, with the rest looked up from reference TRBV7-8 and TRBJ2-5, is GAGVSQSPRYKVAKRGQDVALRCDPISGHVSLFWYQQALGQGPEFLTYFQNEAQLDKSGLPSDRFFAERPEGSVSTLKIQRTQQEDSAVYLCASSLTTTQETQYFGPGTRLLVL.